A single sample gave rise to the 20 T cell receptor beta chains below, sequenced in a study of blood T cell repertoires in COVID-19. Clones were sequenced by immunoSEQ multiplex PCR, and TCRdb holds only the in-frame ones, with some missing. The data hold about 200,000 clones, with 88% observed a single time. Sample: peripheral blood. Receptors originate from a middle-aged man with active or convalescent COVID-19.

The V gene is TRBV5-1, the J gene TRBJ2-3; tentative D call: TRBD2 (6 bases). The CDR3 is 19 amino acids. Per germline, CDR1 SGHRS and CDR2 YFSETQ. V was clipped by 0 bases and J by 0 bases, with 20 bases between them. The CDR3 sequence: CASSLALSLASTSTDTQYF. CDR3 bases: TGCGCCAGCAGCTTGGCCCTCTCACTAGCCTCGACTAGCACAGATACGCAGTATTTT.

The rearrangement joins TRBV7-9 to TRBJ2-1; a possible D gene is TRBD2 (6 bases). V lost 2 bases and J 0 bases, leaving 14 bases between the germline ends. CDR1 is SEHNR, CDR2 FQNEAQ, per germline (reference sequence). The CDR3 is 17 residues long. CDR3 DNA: TGTGCCAGCAGCTTACTTGGGAGCGGGTTCTCCTACAATGAGCAGTTCTTC. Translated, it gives CASSLLGSGFSYNEQFF.

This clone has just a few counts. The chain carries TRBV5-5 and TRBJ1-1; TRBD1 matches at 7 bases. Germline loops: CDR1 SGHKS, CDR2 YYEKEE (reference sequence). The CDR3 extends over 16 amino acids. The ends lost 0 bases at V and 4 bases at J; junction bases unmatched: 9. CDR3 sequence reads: CASSLVVRTGATEAFF. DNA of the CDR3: TGTGCCAGCAGCTTGGTTGTTAGGACAGGTGCCACTGAAGCTTTCTTT. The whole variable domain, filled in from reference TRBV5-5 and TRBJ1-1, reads DAGVTQSPTHLIKTRGQQVTLRCSPISGHKSVSWYQQVLGQGPQFIFQYYEKEERGRGNFPDRFSARQFPNYSSELNVNALLLGDSALYLCASSLVVRTGATEAFFGQGTRLTVV.

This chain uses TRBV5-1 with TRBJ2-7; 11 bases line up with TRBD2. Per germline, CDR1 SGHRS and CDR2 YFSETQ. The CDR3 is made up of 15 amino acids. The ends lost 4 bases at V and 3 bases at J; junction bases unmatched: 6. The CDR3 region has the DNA TGCGCCAGCAGCCCCCGACTAGCGGGGTTCTACGAGCAGTACTTC. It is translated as CASSPRLAGFYEQYF.

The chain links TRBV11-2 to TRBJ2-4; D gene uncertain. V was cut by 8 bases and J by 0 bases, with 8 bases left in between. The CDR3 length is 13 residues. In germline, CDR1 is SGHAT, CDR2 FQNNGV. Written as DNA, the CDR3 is TGTGCCAGCCGCGGCGGAGCCAAAAACATTCAGTACTTC. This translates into CASRGGAKNIQYF. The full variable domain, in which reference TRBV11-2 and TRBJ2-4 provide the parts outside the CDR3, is EAGVAQSPRYKIIEKRQSVAFWCNPISGHATLYWYQQILGQGPKLLIQFQNNGVVDDSQLPKDRFSAERLKGVDSTLKIQPAKLEDSAVYLCASRGGAKNIQYFGAGTRLSVL.

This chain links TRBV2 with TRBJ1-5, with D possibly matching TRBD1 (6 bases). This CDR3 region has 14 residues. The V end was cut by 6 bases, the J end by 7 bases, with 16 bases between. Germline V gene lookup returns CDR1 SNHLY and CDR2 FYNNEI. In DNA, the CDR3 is TGTGCCAGCAGAGCCACAGGGACCGGACAGCCCCAGCATTTT. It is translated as CASRATGTGQPQHF.

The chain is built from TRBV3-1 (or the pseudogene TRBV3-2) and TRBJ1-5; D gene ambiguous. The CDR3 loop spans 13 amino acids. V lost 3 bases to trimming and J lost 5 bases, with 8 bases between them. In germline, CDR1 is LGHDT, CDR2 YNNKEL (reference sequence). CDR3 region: CASSHLSDQPQHF. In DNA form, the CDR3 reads TGTGCCAGCAGCCACCTTAGTGATCAGCCCCAGCATTTT.

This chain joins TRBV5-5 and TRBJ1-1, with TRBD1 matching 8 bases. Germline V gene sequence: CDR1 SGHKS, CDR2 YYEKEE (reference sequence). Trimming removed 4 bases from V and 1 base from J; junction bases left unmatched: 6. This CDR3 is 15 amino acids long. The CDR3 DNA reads TGTGCCAGCAGCATCCGGACAGGGAAGAACACTGAAGCTTTCTTT. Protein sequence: CASSIRTGKNTEAFF.

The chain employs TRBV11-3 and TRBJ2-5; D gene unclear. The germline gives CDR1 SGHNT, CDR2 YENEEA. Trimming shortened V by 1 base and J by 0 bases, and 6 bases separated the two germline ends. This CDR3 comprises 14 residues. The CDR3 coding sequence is TGTGCCAGCAGCTTAGCGTTAAACCAAGAGACCCAGTACTTC. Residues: CASSLALNQETQYF.

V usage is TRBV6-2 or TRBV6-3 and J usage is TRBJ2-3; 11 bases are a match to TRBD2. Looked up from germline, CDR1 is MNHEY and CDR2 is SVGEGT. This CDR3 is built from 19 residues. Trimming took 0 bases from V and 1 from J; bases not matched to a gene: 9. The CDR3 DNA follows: TGTGCCAGCAGTTACTCGAGTAGCGGGGGGGCTTACGGCACAGATACGCAGTATTTT. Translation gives CASSYSSSGGAYGTDTQYF.

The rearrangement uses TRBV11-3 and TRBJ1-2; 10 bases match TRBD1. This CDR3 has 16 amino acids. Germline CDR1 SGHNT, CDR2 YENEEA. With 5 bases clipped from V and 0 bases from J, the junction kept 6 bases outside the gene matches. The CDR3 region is CASSHGGTGANYGYTF. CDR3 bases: TGTGCCAGCAGCCACGGAGGGACAGGGGCTAACTATGGCTACACCTTC.

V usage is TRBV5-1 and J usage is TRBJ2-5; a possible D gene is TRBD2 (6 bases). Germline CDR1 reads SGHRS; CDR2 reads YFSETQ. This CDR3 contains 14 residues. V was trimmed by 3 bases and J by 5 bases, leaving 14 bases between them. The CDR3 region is CASSSTGTRETQYF. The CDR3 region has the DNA TGCGCCAGCAGCTCCACCGGGACTCGTGAGACCCAGTACTTC.

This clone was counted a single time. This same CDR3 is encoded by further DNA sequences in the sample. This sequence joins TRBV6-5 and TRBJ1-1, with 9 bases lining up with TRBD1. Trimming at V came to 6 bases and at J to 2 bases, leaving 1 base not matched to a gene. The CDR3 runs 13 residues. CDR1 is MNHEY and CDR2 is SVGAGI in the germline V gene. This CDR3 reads CASRDRGNTEAFF. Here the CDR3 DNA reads TGTGCCAGCAGGGACAGGGGCAACACTGAAGCTTTCTTT.

The CDR3 protein is CATSDLGAGVTDTQYF. CDR3 bases: TGTGCCACCAGTGATTTGGGAGCAGGGGTGACTGATACGCAGTATTTT. The chain combines TRBV24-1 with TRBJ2-3; perhaps TRBD1 as D (6 bases). Germline lookup yields CDR1 KGHDR and CDR2 SFDVKD. V gave up 0 bases and J gave up 6 bases, with 15 bases separating them. The CDR3 runs 16 residues.

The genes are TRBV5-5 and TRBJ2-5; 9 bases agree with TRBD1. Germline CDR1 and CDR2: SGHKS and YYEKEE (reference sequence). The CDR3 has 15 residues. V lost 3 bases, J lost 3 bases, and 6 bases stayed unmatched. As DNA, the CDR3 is TGTGCCAGCAGCTGGATACGACAGGGGGAAGAGACCCAGTACTTC. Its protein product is CASSWIRQGEETQYF.

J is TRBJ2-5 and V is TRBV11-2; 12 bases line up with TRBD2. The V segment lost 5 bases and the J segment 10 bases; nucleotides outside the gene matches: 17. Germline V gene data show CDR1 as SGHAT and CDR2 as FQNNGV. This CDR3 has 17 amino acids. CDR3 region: CASSPVSLLAGGQDQYF. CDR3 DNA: TGTGCCAGCAGCCCCGTAAGCTTGCTAGCGGGGGGGCAGGACCAGTACTTC.

The chain's CDR3 is CASSTRLPSMETQYF. The CDR3 coding sequence is TGTGCCAGCAGTACCAGGTTACCAAGTATGGAGACCCAGTACTTC. The chain joins TRBV6-2 or TRBV6-3 to TRBJ2-5; D is uncertain. V was pared by 5 bases and J by 5 bases, with 18 bases between. CDR3 size: 15 residues. CDR1 MNHEY and CDR2 SVGEGT come from the germline V gene.

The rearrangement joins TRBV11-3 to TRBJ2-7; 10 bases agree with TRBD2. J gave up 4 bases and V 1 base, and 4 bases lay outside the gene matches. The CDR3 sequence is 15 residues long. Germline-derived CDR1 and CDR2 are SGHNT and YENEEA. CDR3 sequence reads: CASSLGGLAAYEQYF. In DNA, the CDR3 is TGTGCCAGCAGCTTAGGCGGACTAGCGGCGTACGAGCAGTACTTC.

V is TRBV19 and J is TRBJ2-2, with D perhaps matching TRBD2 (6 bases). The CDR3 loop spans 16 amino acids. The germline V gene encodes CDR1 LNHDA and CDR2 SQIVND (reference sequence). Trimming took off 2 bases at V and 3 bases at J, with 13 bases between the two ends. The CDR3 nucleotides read TGTGCCAGTAGTATACCGGGACTTGATGACACCGGGGAGCTGTTTTTT. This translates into CASSIPGLDDTGELFF. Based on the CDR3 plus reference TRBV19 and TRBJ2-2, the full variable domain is DGGITQSPKYLFRKEGQNVTLSCEQNLNHDAMYWYRQDPGQGLRLIYYSQIVNDFQKGDIAEGYSVSREKKESFPLTVTSAQKNPTAFYLCASSIPGLDDTGELFFGEGSRLTVL.

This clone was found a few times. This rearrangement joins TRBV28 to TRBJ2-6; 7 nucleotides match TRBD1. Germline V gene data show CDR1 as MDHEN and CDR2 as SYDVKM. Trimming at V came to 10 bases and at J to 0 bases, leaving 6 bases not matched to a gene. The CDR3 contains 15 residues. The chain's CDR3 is CAIPQGDSGANVLTF. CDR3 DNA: TGTGCCATCCCCCAGGGGGACTCTGGGGCCAACGTCCTGACTTTC.